This T cell receptor (beta chain) was profiled in a study of shared T cell receptors in the human thymus. This CDR3 region has 11 residues. The V end was cut by 4 bases, the J end by 0 bases, with 3 bases between. CDR1 and CDR2 from the germline V gene are DFQATT and SNEGSKA (reference sequence). The data were produced by immunoSEQ multiplex PCR, yet TCRdb's version contains in-frame clones alone and is incomplete. The table includes approximately 760,000 clones, around 85% detected once. Comments on this clone: Additional DNA sequences in this sample encode the identical CDR3.

This sample was shared with a second study, whose subject was human thymus T cells.

The TCR was taken from a girl under three years old with a congenital heart defect. The rearrangement links TRBV20-1 to TRBJ1-2, with no clear D. The sample taken for sequencing was thymocytes. CDR3 DNA sequence: TGCAGTGCTACAGCTAACTATGGCTACACCTTC. It specifies CSATANYGYTF.